This T cell receptor beta chain came from a study of OX40 agonist ivuxolimab in advanced cancers. Study background: As their treatment, patients were administered ivuxolimab, an agonistic anti-OX40 (CD134) antibody.

Concerning this clone itself: The antigen is unknown.

Profiled with immunoSEQ multiplex PCR; TCRdb holds only in-frame clones, not every one. The sample includes about 76,000 clones, 70% to 90% of them seen just once. The CDR3 has 20 amino acids. V shed 8 bases, J shed 0 bases, and the junction held 22 bases outside the gene matches. Germline CDR1 and CDR2: WSHSY and SAAADI. Whole-study findings and limits: CD8+ T cells (on average) carried more expanded clones than CD4+ T cells.

The origin of this receptor is an adult with an advanced solid tumor such as melanoma, head and neck, liver or kidney cancer. The sequenced sample was CD4+ or CD8+ T cells sorted from blood, obtained in a trial of the OX40 agonist ivuxolimab. V gene TRBV10-2 combines with J gene TRBJ2-3; TRBD2 aligns across 8 bases. The CDR3 is CASLRVRGGLGATSTDTQYF. The CDR3 coding sequence is TGCGCCAGCCTCCGGGTTCGCGGGGGGCTGGGGGCGACTAGCACAGATACGCAGTATTTT.